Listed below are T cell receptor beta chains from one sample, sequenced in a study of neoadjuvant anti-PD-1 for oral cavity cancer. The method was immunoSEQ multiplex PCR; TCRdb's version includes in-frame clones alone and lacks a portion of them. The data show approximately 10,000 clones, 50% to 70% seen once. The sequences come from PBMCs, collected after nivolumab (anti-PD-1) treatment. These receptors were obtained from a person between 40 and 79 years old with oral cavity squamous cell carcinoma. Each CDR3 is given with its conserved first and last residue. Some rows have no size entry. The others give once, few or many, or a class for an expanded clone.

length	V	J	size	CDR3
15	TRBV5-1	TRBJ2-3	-	CASRARASSTDTQYF
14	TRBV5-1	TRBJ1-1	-	CASHSGGAGTEAFF
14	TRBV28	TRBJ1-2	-	CASSVPGSGGGYTF
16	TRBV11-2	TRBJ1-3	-	CASSLGQGISGNTIYF
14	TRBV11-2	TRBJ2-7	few	CASSPDSEAYEQYF
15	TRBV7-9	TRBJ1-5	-	CASSTTGNGNQPQHF
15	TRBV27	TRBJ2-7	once	CASKQTGDSFYEQYF
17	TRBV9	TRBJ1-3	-	CASSVAVGPSSGNTIYF
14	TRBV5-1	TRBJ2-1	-	CASTKRLNFNEQFF
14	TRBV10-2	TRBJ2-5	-	CASSVLGNQETQYF
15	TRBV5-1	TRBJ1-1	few	CASSFAAGPNTEAFF
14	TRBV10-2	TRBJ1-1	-	CASGYQDTNTEAFF
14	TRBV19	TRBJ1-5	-	CASRGGDRNQPQHF
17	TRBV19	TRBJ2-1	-	CASSKVWASGGGNEQFF
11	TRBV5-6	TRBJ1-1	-	CASSLTAEAFF
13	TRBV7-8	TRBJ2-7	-	CASSQDSFYEQYF
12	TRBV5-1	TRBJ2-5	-	CASRIGQETQYF
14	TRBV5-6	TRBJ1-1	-	CASSQGRRNTEAFF
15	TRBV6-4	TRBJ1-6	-	CASRRRGIDNSPLHF
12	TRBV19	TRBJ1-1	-	CASSLRNTEAFF
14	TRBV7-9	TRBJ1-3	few	CASSLAGPGNTIYF
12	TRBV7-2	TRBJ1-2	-	CASSLGPQGYTF
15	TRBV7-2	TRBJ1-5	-	CASSPGGGSNQPQHF
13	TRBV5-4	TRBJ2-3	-	CASSLGGEGTQYF
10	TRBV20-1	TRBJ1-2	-	CSALQGGYTF
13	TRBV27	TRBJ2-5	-	CASKRPGRKTQYF
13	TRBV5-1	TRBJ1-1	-	CASRGRLNTEAFF
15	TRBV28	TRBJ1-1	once	CASSLYGGPDTEAFF
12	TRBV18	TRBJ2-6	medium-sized	CASSPGANVLTF
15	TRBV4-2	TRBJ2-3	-	CASSKSSGRSDTQYF
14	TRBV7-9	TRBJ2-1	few	CASSNSGGANEQFF
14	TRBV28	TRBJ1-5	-	CASSLQQGHQPQHF
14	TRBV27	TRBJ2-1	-	CASSPGTHYNEQFF
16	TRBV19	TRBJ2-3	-	CASSELAGGSTDTQYF
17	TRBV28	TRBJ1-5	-	CASLENQGLYSNQPQHF
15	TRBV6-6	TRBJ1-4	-	CASQYYPGPNEKLFF